This T cell receptor (beta chain) emerged from a study of T cells in Graves' hyperthyroidism and ophthalmopathy. Study in general: Peripheral blood was acquired at first diagnosis, ahead of any therapy whatsoever.

PBMCs were collected from a roughly 9.7 ml volume of fresh peripheral blood. RNA transcripts were the template for amplifying TCR beta CDR3 regions. The HTBI primer set served for first-round RT-PCR of the TCR CDR3. TCRdb re-analysed the multiplex PCR reads in MiXCR, keeping a single row per CDR3 protein. The sample lists 400,000 or so distinct CDR3 sequences, over 12% occurring once. The CDR3 consists of 14 residues. V was shortened by 4 bases and J by 1 base, with 13 bases between the two germline ends. CDR1 is SQVTM, CDR2 ANQGSEA, per germline. The chain employs TRBV29-1 and TRBJ2-5; the D is unclear. This TCR came from a man in his fifties with Graves' ophthalmopathy. The sequenced material came from blood. CDR3 sequence: CSVVRAPIQETQYF. The CDR3 coding sequence is TGCAGCGTTGTTCGGGCACCGATCCAAGAGACCCAGTACTTC.